The present entry profiles one TCR beta chain with its context. This record belongs to a study of cytomegalovirus exposure and HLA in healthy donors. The primer mix had 60 Vbeta and 13 Jbeta primers. The data were produced by immunoSEQ multiplex PCR, yet TCRdb's version contains in-frame clones alone and is incomplete. Of approximately 150,000 clones listed, about 72% are singletons. The clonotype comes from a man in his forties or fifties in good health and CMV-seronegative. What was sequenced was PBMCs.

This CDR3 is CASSQEYLAGDSGVKWYEQYF. The CDR3 region has the DNA TGCGCCAGCAGCCAAGAGTATCTAGCCGGCGACTCGGGAGTTAAGTGGTACGAGCAGTACTTC. The chain recombines TRBV4-3 with TRBJ2-7; maybe TRBD2 (6 bases). Deletions cut 0 bases from V and 4 bases from J, with 31 bases between. The CDR3 contains 21 residues. In germline, CDR1 is LGHNA, CDR2 YSLEER.